This T cell receptor (beta chain) emerged from a study of OX40 agonist ivuxolimab in advanced cancers. In the study overall: It was ivuxolimab, an agonistic anti-OX40 (CD134) antibody, that patients were treated with. Participants, 75% to 85% male, averaged roughly 60 years of age, ranging from about 20 to 80. Cancers in dose escalation were hepatocellular, melanoma, renal cell and head and neck. A partial response was reached by three patients: one with hepatocellular carcinoma and two with cutaneous melanoma.

The germline V gene encodes CDR1 LNHDA and CDR2 SQIVND (reference sequence). This CDR3 has 15 residues. V shed 7 bases and J 4 bases; nucleotides not matched to a gene: 5. Sequencing was performed with immunoSEQ multiplex PCR; in TCRdb, only in-frame clones are kept and a portion is missing. The repertoire consists of about 52,000 clones, with 85% to 95% occurring once and the leading ten covering over 20%. Specimen: CD4+ or CD8+ T cells sorted from blood, collected in a trial of the OX40 agonist ivuxolimab. The chain carries TRBV19 and TRBJ2-1; TRBD2 agrees at 12 bases. The TCR comes from an adult with an advanced solid tumor such as melanoma, head and neck, liver or kidney cancer. CDR3 in DNA: TGTGCCAGTACCACTGGGACTAGCGGGTACAATGAGCAGTTCTTC. The encoded protein is CASTTGTSGYNEQFF.